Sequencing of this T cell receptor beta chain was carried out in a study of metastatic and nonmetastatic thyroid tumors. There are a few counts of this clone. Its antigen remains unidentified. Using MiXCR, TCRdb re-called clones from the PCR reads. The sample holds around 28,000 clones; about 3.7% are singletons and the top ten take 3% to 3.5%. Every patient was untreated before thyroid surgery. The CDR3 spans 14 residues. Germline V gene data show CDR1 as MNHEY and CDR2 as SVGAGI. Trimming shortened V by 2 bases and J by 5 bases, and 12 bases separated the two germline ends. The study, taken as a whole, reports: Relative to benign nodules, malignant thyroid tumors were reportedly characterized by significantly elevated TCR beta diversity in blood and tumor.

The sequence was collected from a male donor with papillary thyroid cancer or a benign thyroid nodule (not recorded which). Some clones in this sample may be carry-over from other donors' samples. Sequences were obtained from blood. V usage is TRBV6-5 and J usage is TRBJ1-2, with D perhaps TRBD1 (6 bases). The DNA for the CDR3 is TGTGCCAGCAGTTACACAGGGCCAGGTTATGGCTACACCTTC. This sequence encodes CASSYTGPGYGYTF.